These 7 T cell receptor beta chains came from one sample sequenced in a study of blood T cells in healthy people across ages. The authors ran a second PCR of about 6 to 11 cycles using a sample-barcoded 5' primer and a J-beta primer mix. TCRdb recomputed calls from the 5' RACE reads with MiXCR, one row per CDR3 protein. Altogether just under 900,000 distinct CDR3 sequences are present, 25% to 35% being singletons, with the ten largest covering 15% to 20%. The sequenced sample consisted of blood. The receptors here all came from a woman of 80 years or more in good health.

This clonotype was seen many times. V usage is TRBV20-1 and J usage is TRBJ2-3; D gene ambiguous. V was shortened by 1 base and J by 7 bases, with 15 bases between the two germline ends. CDR3 length equals 14 residues. The germline V gene has CDR1 DFQATT and CDR2 SNEGSKA (reference sequence). CDR3 DNA sequence: TGCAGTGCTAGAGTTGGACGGATGATCAATACGCAGTATTTT. Protein product: CSARVGRMINTQYF.

This clonotype was seen many times. This chain connects TRBV7-2 to TRBJ2-6; D not certain. Trimming left V 6 bases short and J 0 bases short, with 9 bases between. CDR3 length: 15 amino acids. Germline V CDR1 and CDR2: SGHTA, FQGNSA. CDR3 sequence (DNA): TGTGCCAGCAGTTCGGCCAGCTCTGGGGCCAACGTCCTGACTTTC. Translated: CASSSASSGANVLTF.

Turning to this clonotype: It may be a read error: a sequence one base away is much more abundant. J is TRBJ1-2 and V is TRBV7-9, with D possibly matching TRBD1 (6 bases). V was trimmed by 5 bases and J by 2 bases, leaving 12 bases between them. The CDR3 consists of 14 residues. Germline lookup yields CDR1 SEHNR and CDR2 FQNEAQ (reference sequence). CDR3 in DNA: TGTGCCAGCAGCCGCGGGACAATCAACTATGGCTACACCTTC. Amino acids: CASSRGTINYGYTF.

This clonotype appeared many times. V gene TRBV20-1 combines with J gene TRBJ2-3; TRBD2 is a possible D gene (6 bases). CDR1 and CDR2 from the germline V gene are DFQATT and SNEGSKA (reference sequence). V dropped 5 bases and J dropped 4 bases, with 16 bases sitting between them. The CDR3 sequence is 14 residues long. CDR3 sequence reads: CSARGLLDADTQYF. Written as DNA, the CDR3 is TGCAGTGCTCGGGGACTCCTAGACGCAGATACGCAGTATTTT.

This clonotype has ten or more counts. The chain uses TRBV27 and TRBJ2-1; 7 bases fit TRBD1. V lost 5 bases to trimming and J lost 1 base; unmatched junction nucleotides: 2. The germline CDR1 and CDR2 sequences are MNHEY and SMNVEV (reference sequence). The length of the CDR3 is 14 residues. The DNA of the CDR3 is TGTGCCAGCAGTCAGGGGGTATCCTACAATGAGCAGTTCTTC. It translates to CASSQGVSYNEQFF.

This clonotype appeared many times. The chain recombines TRBV28 with TRBJ1-1; D possibly corresponds to TRBD1 (5 bases). The V and J ends lost 5 bases and 4 bases respectively, with 14 bases between them. CDR1 and CDR2 from the germline V gene are MDHEN and SYDVKM. There are 14 residues in the CDR3. CDR3 amino acids: CASSVGDQSTEAFF. Written as DNA, the CDR3 is TGTGCCAGCAGTGTAGGGGACCAGAGCACTGAAGCTTTCTTT.

This clonotype has at least ten counts. This rearrangement joins TRBV6-5 to TRBJ1-2; no clear D. CDR1 is MNHEY, CDR2 SVGAGI, per germline. The CDR3 totals 13 residues. V lost 2 bases and J 3 bases, leaving 7 bases between the germline ends. Here the CDR3 reads CASSYGKDYGYTF. In DNA form, the CDR3 reads TGTGCCAGCAGTTACGGCAAAGACTATGGCTACACCTTC.